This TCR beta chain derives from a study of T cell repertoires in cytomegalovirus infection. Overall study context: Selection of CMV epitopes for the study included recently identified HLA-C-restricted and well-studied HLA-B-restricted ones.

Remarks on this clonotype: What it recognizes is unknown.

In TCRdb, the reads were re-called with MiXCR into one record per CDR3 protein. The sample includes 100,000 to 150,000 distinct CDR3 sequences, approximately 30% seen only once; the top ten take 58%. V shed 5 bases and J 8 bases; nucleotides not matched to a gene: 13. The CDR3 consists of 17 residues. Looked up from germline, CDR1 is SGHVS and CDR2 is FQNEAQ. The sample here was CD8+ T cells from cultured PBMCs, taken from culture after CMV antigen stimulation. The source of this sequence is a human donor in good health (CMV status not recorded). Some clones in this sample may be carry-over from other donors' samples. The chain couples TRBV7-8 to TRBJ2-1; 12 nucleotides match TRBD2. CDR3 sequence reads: CASSPERLAGELDEQFF. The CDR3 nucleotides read TGTGCCAGCAGCCCGGAACGACTAGCGGGGGAGTTGGATGAGCAGTTCTTC. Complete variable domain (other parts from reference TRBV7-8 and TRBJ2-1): GAGVSQSPRYKVAKRGQDVALRCDPISGHVSLFWYQQALGQGPEFLTYFQNEAQLDKSGLPSDRFFAERPEGSVSTLKIQRTQQEDSAVYLCASSPERLAGELDEQFFGPGTRLTVL.